This T cell receptor (beta chain) was recorded in a study of blood T cell repertoires in COVID-19. Study in general: T cells, B-cell-depleted T cells, or PBMCs provided the cDNA or gDNA that served as material.

Per germline, CDR1 MDHEN and CDR2 SYDVKM. The CDR3 is 14 residues long. V was trimmed by 5 bases and J by 4 bases, leaving 12 bases between them. Here immunoSEQ multiplex PCR was the method, and the copy in TCRdb shows in-frame clones only, minus some. The profile covers about 100,000 clones, with more than 65% appearing a single time and around 18% taken by the ten largest. Specimen: peripheral blood. The clonotype originates from a woman older than 75 with active or convalescent COVID-19. The J gene is TRBJ2-1, the V gene TRBV28, with D unresolved. Here the CDR3 DNA reads TGTGCCAGCAGTCCTCCCGCGGAATACAATGAGCAGTTCTTC. Protein: CASSPPAEYNEQFF.